This T cell receptor (beta chain) comes out of a study of blood T cell repertoires in COVID-19. V lost 4 bases and J 4 bases, leaving 19 bases between the germline ends. CDR3 size: 16 residues. CDR1 is LNHDA, CDR2 SQIVND, per germline (reference sequence). Those enrolled, adults aged about 18 to 89 years, came from 20 to 25 US areas. The method was immunoSEQ multiplex PCR; TCRdb's version includes in-frame clones alone and lacks a portion of them. The table lists 110,000 to 150,000 clones, over 65% of them singletons, with less than 7.5% in the top ten. The material sequenced was PBMCs or T cells enriched from blood (not recorded which). This clonotype originated in a woman between 45 and 65 years old who had recovered from COVID-19. This chain joins TRBV19 and TRBJ1-1; D perhaps matches TRBD1 (6 bases). The CDR3 region is CASSTQQGVSATEAFF. The CDR3 coding sequence is TGTGCCAGTAGTACACAACAGGGCGTGAGTGCCACTGAAGCTTTCTTT.